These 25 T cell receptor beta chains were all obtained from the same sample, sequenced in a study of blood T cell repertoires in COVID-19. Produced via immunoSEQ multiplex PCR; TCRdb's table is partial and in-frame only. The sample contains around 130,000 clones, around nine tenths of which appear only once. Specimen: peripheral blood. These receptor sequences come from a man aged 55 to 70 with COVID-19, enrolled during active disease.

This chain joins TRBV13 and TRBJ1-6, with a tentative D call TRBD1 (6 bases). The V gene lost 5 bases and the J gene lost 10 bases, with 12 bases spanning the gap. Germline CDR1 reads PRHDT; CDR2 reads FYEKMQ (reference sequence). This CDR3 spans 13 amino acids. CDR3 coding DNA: TGTGCCAGCAGCAACTCTAGGGGGTCACCCCTCCACTTT. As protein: CASSNSRGSPLHF.

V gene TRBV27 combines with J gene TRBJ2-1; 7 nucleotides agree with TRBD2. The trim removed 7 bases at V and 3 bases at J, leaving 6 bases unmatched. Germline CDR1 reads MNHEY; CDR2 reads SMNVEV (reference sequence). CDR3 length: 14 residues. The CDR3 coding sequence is TGTGCCAGCAAAGGGGTAGCGGGCTACAATGAGCAGTTCTTC. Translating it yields CASKGVAGYNEQFF.

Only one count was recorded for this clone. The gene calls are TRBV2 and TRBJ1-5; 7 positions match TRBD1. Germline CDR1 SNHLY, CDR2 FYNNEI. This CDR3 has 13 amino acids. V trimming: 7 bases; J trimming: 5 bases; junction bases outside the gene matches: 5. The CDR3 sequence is CASKEGAYQPQHF. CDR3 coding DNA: TGTGCCAGCAAAGAGGGGGCGTATCAGCCCCAGCATTTT. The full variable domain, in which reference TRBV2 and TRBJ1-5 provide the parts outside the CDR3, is EPEVTQTPSHQVTQMGQEVILRCVPISNHLYFYWYRQILGQKVEFLVSFYNNEISEKSEIFDDQFSVERPDGSNFTLKIRSTKLEDSAMYFCASKEGAYQPQHFGDGTRLSIL.

The CDR3 nucleotides are TGTGCCAGCAGCCGAGAGGCTTTGAGGCAAGAGACCCAGTACTTC. It translates to CASSREALRQETQYF. The chain employs TRBV4-2 and TRBJ2-5; D unresolved. With 4 bases removed from V and 2 bases from J, the gap between germline ends came to 14 bases. CDR1 is LGHNA, CDR2 YNFKEQ, per germline. The CDR3 sequence is 15 residues long.

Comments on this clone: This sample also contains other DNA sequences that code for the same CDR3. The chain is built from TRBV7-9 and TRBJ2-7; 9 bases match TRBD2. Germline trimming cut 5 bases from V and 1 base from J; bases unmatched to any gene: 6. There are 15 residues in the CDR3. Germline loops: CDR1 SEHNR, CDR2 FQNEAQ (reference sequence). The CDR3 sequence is CASSPPTSGSYEQYF. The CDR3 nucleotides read TGTGCCAGCAGCCCCCCGACTAGCGGTTCCTACGAGCAGTACTTC.

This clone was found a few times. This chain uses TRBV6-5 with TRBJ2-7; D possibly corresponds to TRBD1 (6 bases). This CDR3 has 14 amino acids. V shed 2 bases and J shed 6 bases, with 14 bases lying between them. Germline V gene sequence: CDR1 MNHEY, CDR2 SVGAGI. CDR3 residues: CASSYGGHYSEQYF. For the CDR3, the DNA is TGTGCCAGCAGTTACGGGGGCCATTATTCCGAGCAGTACTTC.

In DNA form, the CDR3 reads TGTGCCAGCAGTGGCCCGGGGAGTGAAGCTTTCTTT. It specifies CASSGPGSEAFF. V is TRBV25-1 and J is TRBJ1-1; D is unclear. The CDR3 is 12 amino acids. Trimming shortened V by 4 bases and J by 7 bases, and 10 bases separated the two germline ends. The germline gives CDR1 MGHDK, CDR2 SYGVNS.

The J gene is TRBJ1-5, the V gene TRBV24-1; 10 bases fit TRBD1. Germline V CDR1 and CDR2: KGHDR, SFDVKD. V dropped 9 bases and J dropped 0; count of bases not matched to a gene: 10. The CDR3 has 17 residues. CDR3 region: CATSGTGAAHSNQPQHF. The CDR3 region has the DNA TGTGCCACCTCCGGGACAGGGGCCGCCCATAGCAATCAGCCCCAGCATTTT.

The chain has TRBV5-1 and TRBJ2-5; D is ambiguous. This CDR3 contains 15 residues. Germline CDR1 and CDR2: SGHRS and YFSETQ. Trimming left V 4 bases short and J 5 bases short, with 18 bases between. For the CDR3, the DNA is TGCGCCAGCAGCCCGGGTGGTACGTCTCGGGAGACCCAGTACTTC. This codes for CASSPGGTSRETQYF.

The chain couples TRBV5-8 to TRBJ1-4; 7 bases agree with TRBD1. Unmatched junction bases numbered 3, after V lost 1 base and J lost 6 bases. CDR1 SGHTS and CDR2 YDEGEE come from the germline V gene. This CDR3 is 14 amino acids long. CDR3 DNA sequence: TGTGCCAGCAGCTTGATCAGGGGGGATGAAAAACTGTTTTTT. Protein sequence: CASSLIRGDEKLFF.

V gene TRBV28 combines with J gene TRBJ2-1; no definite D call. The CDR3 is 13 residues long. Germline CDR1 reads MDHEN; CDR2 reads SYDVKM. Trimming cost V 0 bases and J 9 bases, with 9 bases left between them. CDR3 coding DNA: TGTGCCAGCAGTTTATGGAGGTCCGGTGAGCAGTTCTTC. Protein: CASSLWRSGEQFF. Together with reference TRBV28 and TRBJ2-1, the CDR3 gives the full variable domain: DVKVTQSSRYLVKRTGEKVFLECVQDMDHENMFWYRQDPGLGLRLIYFSYDVKMKEKGDIPEGYSVSREKKERFSLILESASTNQTSMYLCASSLWRSGEQFFGPGTRLTVL.

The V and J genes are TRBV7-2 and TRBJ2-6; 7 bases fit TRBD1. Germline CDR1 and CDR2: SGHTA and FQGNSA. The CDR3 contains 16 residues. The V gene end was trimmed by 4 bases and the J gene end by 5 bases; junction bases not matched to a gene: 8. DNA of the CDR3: TGTGCCAGCAGCTCTGGGACAGCTCTCTGGGCCAACGTCCTGACTTTC. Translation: CASSSGTALWANVLTF.

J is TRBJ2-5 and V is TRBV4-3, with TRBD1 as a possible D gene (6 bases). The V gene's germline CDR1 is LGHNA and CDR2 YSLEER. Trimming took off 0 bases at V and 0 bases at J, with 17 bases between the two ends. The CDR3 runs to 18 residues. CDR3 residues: CASSQDLAGGQYQETQYF. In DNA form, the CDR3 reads TGCGCCAGCAGCCAAGATCTGGCCGGAGGACAGTACCAAGAGACCCAGTACTTC.

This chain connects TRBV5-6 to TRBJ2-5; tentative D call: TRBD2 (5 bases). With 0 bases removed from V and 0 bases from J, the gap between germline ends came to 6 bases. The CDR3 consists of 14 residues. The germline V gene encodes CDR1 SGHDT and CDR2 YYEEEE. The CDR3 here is CASSLAGDQETQYF. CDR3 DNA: TGTGCCAGCAGCTTGGCCGGGGACCAAGAGACCCAGTACTTC.

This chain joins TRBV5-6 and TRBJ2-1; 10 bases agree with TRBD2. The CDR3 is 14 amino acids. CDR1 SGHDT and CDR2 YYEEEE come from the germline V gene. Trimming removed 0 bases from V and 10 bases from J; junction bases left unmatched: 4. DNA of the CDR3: TGTGCCAGCAGCTTGGTTCTAGCGGGAGTCGAGCAGTTCTTC. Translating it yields CASSLVLAGVEQFF.

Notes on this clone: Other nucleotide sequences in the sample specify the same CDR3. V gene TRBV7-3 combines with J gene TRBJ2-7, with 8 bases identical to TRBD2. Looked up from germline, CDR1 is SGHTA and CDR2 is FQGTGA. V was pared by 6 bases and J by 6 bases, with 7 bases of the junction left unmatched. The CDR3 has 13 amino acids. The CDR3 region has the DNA TGTGCCAGCAGTTCGACGGGGGGGTCCGAGCAGTACTTC. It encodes CASSSTGGSEQYF.

The CDR3 DNA reads TGTGCCAGCAGCTTATCAGGGAGCACAGATACGCAGTATTTT. It translates to CASSLSGSTDTQYF. The V gene is TRBV7-3, the J gene TRBJ2-3; D is perhaps TRBD1 (5 bases). Looked up from germline, CDR1 is SGHTA and CDR2 is FQGTGA. Trimming stripped 2 bases from V and 0 bases from J, with 6 bases between. The CDR3 is made up of 14 amino acids.

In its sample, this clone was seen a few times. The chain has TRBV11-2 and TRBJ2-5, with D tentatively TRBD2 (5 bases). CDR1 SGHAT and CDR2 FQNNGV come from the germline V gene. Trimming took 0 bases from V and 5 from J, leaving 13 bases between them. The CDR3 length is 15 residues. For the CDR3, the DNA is TGTGCCAGCAGCTTAGAAGCCGGGATTTGGGAGACCCAGTACTTC. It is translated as CASSLEAGIWETQYF.

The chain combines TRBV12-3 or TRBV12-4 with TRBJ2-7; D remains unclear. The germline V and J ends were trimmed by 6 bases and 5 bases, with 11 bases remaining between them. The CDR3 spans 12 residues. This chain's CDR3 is CASSRGPDEQYF. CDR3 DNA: TGTGCCAGCAGCCGAGGCCCGGACGAGCAGTACTTC.

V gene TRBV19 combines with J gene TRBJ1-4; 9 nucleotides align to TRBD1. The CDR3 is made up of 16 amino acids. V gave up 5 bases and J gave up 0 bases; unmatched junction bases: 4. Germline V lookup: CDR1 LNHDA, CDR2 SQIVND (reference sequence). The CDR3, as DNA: TGTGCCAGTAGTTTGGGACAGGGTCCAACTAATGAAAAACTGTTTTTT. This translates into CASSLGQGPTNEKLFF.

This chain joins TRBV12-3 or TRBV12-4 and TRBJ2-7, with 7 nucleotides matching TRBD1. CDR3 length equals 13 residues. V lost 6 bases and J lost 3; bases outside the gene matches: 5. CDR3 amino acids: CASRGTENYEQYF. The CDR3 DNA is TGTGCCAGCAGGGGGACAGAGAACTACGAGCAGTACTTC.

The CDR3 DNA follows: TGCGCCAGCAGCCCCGGGACAGGGGGAGGTGGAAACACCATATATTTT. Its protein is CASSPGTGGGGNTIYF. The chain carries TRBV5-1 and TRBJ1-3, with 11 bases aligning to TRBD1. The CDR3 length is 16 residues. The J segment lost 3 bases and the V segment lost 4 bases, leaving 6 bases of the junction unmatched. The germline V gene has CDR1 SGHRS and CDR2 YFSETQ. Based on the CDR3 plus reference TRBV5-1 and TRBJ1-3, the full variable domain is KAGVTQTPRYLIKTRGQQVTLSCSPISGHRSVSWYQQTPGQGLQFLFEYFSETQRNKGNFPGRFSGRQFSNSRSEMNVSTLELGDSALYLCASSPGTGGGGNTIYFGEGSWLTVV.

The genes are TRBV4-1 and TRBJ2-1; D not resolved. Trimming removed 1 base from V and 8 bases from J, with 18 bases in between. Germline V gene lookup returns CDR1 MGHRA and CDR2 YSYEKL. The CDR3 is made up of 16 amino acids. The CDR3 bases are TGCGCCAGCAGCCAAGTGCCTAGGCTTGGATTTGATGAGCAGTTCTTC. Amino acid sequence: CASSQVPRLGFDEQFF.

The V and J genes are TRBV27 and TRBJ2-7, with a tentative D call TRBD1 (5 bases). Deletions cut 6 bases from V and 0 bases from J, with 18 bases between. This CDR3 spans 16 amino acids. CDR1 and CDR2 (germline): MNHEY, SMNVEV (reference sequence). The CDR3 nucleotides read TGTGCCAGCAGCTCTTCTGACAGTTATCCCTCCTACGAGCAGTACTTC. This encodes CASSSSDSYPSYEQYF.

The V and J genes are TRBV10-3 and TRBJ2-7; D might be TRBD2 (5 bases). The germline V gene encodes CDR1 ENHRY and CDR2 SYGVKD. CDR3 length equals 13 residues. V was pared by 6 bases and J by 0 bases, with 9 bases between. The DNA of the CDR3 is TGTGCCATCAGCCGGACTCTCTCCTACGAGCAGTACTTC. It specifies CAISRTLSYEQYF.